Presented here are 16 T cell receptor beta chains from one specimen sequenced in a study of blood T cell repertoires in COVID-19. The method was immunoSEQ multiplex PCR; TCRdb's version includes in-frame clones alone and lacks a portion of them. Counted here are around 310,000 clones, 90% occurring once; the ten biggest clones make up around 0.93%. Sequenced sample: peripheral blood. The receptors stem from a woman aged 40 to 50 with COVID-19, enrolled during active disease.

The V gene is TRBV4-1, the J gene TRBJ2-3; 9 bases align to TRBD2. J gave up 5 bases and V 4 bases, and 4 bases lay outside the gene matches. This CDR3 has 14 amino acids. Germline V gene lookup returns CDR1 MGHRA and CDR2 YSYEKL. CDR3 sequence: CASSRGLARDTQYF. In nucleotides, the CDR3 is TGCGCCAGCAGCCGCGGACTAGCGAGAGATACGCAGTATTTT.

In this sample, this clone turned up once. This chain connects TRBV12-3 or TRBV12-4 to TRBJ1-2; no definite D call. V lost 2 bases, J lost 4 bases, and 8 bases lay in between. The CDR3 has 13 amino acids. CDR3 DNA: TGTGCCAGCAGTTTACAGGCCCTCTATGGCTACACCTTC. Encoded protein: CASSLQALYGYTF.

This chain links TRBV6-4 with TRBJ1-1, with 7 positions matching TRBD1. The CDR3 sequence is 14 residues long. J gave up 5 bases and V 5 bases, and 8 bases lay outside the gene matches. The germline V gene has CDR1 MRHNA and CDR2 SNTAGT. CDR3 sequence reads: CASSKTGLGTEAFF. In DNA form, the CDR3 reads TGTGCCAGCAGTAAGACAGGGCTGGGAACTGAAGCTTTCTTT.

The chain employs TRBV5-1 and TRBJ2-1, with TRBD1 identical over 7 bases. The V gene end was trimmed by 3 bases and the J gene end by 3 bases; junction bases not matched to a gene: 3. The germline V gene encodes CDR1 SGHRS and CDR2 YFSETQ. The length of the CDR3 is 14 residues. CDR3 residues: CASSSTGIYNEQFF. The DNA for the CDR3 is TGCGCCAGCAGCTCGACAGGGATCTACAATGAGCAGTTCTTC.

This chain uses TRBV6-5 with TRBJ1-4, with D uncertain. This CDR3 region has 13 residues. Per the germline V gene, CDR1 is MNHEY and CDR2 is SVGAGI. Trimming cost V 2 bases and J 5 bases, with 6 bases left between them. This CDR3 is CASSYVQNEKLFF. Here the CDR3 DNA reads TGTGCCAGCAGTTACGTCCAGAATGAAAAACTGTTTTTT.

The V call is TRBV4-3, the J call TRBJ2-3, with D possibly TRBD2 on 5 matching bases. Per germline, CDR1 LGHNA and CDR2 YSLEER. The CDR3 contains 18 residues. V was pared by 4 bases and J by 1 base, with 21 bases between. CDR3 in DNA: TGCGCCAGCAGCCCAGGAGGAAGAGGAGGTACCCGCACAGATACGCAGTATTTT. This codes for CASSPGGRGGTRTDTQYF.

The V call is TRBV6-5, the J call TRBJ1-3, with D possibly TRBD1 on 6 matching bases. CDR3 length: 16 amino acids. V lost 0 bases to trimming and J lost 3 bases, with 12 bases between them. The germline CDR1 and CDR2 sequences are MNHEY and SVGAGI. The CDR3 loop reads CASSYSGRGIGNTIYF. The CDR3 nucleotides are TGTGCCAGCAGTTACTCGGGCAGGGGAATTGGAAACACCATATATTTT.

J is TRBJ2-7 and V is TRBV28, with TRBD2 matching over 9 bases. CDR1 and CDR2 from the germline V gene are MDHEN and SYDVKM. CDR3 length equals 13 residues. Trimming cost V 8 bases and J 6 bases; bases outside gene matches: 8. CDR3 in amino acids: CASLRTSAGEQYF. CDR3 sequence (DNA): TGTGCCAGCCTTAGGACTAGCGCCGGCGAGCAGTACTTC.

This chain connects TRBV7-6 to TRBJ2-5; 7 bases are shared with TRBD1. The CDR3 sequence is 15 residues long. Trimming removed 2 bases from V and 5 bases from J; junction bases left unmatched: 8. Germline CDR1 SGHVS, CDR2 FNYEAQ. The CDR3 loop is CASSLQRGLKETQYF. The CDR3 DNA follows: TGTGCCAGCAGCTTACAAAGGGGGCTTAAGGAGACCCAGTACTTC.

A few counts support this clone. The rearrangement links TRBV29-1 to TRBJ1-2; maybe TRBD1 (5 bases). Germline CDR1 is SQVTM and CDR2 is ANQGSEA. There are 15 residues in the CDR3. The V end was cut by 6 bases, the J end by 8 bases, with 25 bases between. CDR3 in amino acids: CSVDSHLGWVGGYTF. DNA for the CDR3: TGCAGCGTCGACAGTCATTTGGGATGGGTAGGCGGCTACACCTTC.

This rearrangement joins TRBV9 to TRBJ1-3; tentatively, D is TRBD1 (6 bases). This CDR3 is 13 amino acids long. Germline V gives CDR1 SGDLS, CDR2 YYNGEE. V lost 4 bases to trimming and J lost 7 bases, with 12 bases between them. The CDR3 DNA sequence: TGTGCCAGCAGCTTTGAGGGGGTGAACACCATATATTTT. Protein product: CASSFEGVNTIYF.

This chain uses TRBV5-1 with TRBJ1-1; D unresolved. Looked up from germline, CDR1 is SGHRS and CDR2 is YFSETQ. V shed 4 bases and J shed 0 bases, with 13 bases lying between them. This CDR3 has 15 residues. The CDR3: CASSPIEGMNTEAFF. The CDR3 DNA follows: TGCGCCAGCAGCCCCATTGAGGGCATGAACACTGAAGCTTTCTTT.

The chain links TRBV9 to TRBJ1-1; 10 bases are shared with TRBD1. The CDR3 runs 15 residues. Germline values: CDR1 SGDLS, CDR2 YYNGEE. With V trimmed by 0 bases and J by 3 bases, 2 bases remained unmatched. CDR3 coding DNA: TGTGCCAGCAGCGTAGTCGGACAGGGGGACACTGAAGCTTTCTTT. Translating it yields CASSVVGQGDTEAFF.

The CDR3 DNA reads TGCGCCAGCAGCTTTCTAGCGGGAGCTACAGATACGCAGTATTTT. Residues: CASSFLAGATDTQYF. The V and J genes are TRBV5-1 and TRBJ2-3; TRBD2 agrees at 10 bases. The V segment lost 2 bases and the J segment 3 bases; nucleotides outside the gene matches: 3. This CDR3 has 15 residues. The germline V gene encodes CDR1 SGHRS and CDR2 YFSETQ.

J is TRBJ1-2 and V is TRBV27; 7 bases are shared with TRBD1. Germline assignment: CDR1 MNHEY and CDR2 SMNVEV (reference sequence). V trimming: 6 bases; J trimming: 4 bases; junction bases outside the gene matches: 8. CDR3 length equals 14 residues. CDR3 sequence (DNA): TGTGCCAGCAGGATCTCCGGGACAGTCTATGGCTACACCTTC. This gives the protein CASRISGTVYGYTF.

The DNA for the CDR3 is TGTGCCAGCAGTGAAGCGCCTAGCGGGAGCGCAGATACGCAGTATTTT. Residues: CASSEAPSGSADTQYF. This chain joins TRBV6-1 and TRBJ2-3, with 10 nucleotides matching TRBD2. This CDR3 region has 16 residues. The germline V gene encodes CDR1 MNHNS and CDR2 SASEGT. Trimming took 0 bases from V and 4 from J; bases not matched to a gene: 4.